Below are 15 T cell receptor beta chains sequenced from a single sample in a study of radiation and T cells in renal cell carcinoma. The treatment: treatment-naive control, cytoreductive nephrectomy. The method was immunoSEQ multiplex PCR; TCRdb's version includes in-frame clones alone and lacks a portion of them. The sample comprises about 24,000 clones, around 57% of which are singletons, and about a fifth rests with the top ten. The source was tumor tissue, collected from a patient whose treatment was nephrectomy without radiotherapy. The receptors come from a human donor with renal cell carcinoma.

This clone was detected a few times. The chain recombines TRBV18 with TRBJ2-2, with 7 bases lining up with TRBD1. Germline values: CDR1 KGHSH, CDR2 LQKENI. Trimming cost V 4 bases and J 4 bases; bases outside gene matches: 9. The CDR3 extends over 16 amino acids. In DNA, the CDR3 is TGTGCCAGCTCACTCCAACAGGGGTACGGCACCGGGGAGCTGTTTTTT. Protein: CASSLQQGYGTGELFF.

The CDR3 sequence is CASSGGDRTNEKLFF. In DNA, the CDR3 is TGTGCCAGCAGCGGGGGGGACAGAACTAATGAAAAACTGTTTTTT. This sequence joins TRBV9 and TRBJ1-4; 7 nucleotides align to TRBD1. V gave up 3 bases and J gave up 1 base; unmatched junction bases: 3. Germline lookup yields CDR1 SGDLS and CDR2 YYNGEE. This CDR3 region has 15 residues.

The chain combines TRBV5-1 with TRBJ2-4; 8 nucleotides line up with TRBD1. CDR3 size: 16 residues. CDR1 and CDR2 from the germline V gene are SGHRS and YFSETQ. J lost 0 bases, V lost 4 bases, and 6 bases had no gene match. DNA of the CDR3: TGCGCCAGCAGCCCGGCGACAGGGGAAGCCAAAAACATTCAGTACTTC. Its protein is CASSPATGEAKNIQYF.

V usage is TRBV9 and J usage is TRBJ2-3; 16 nucleotides agree with TRBD2. The V segment lost 4 bases and the J segment 0 bases; nucleotides outside the gene matches: 2. This CDR3 comprises 17 residues. Germline CDR1 reads SGDLS; CDR2 reads YYNGEE. The CDR3: CASSPGLAGGSTDTQYF. The CDR3 DNA follows: TGTGCCAGCAGCCCGGGACTAGCGGGGGGGAGCACAGATACGCAGTATTTT.

The table lists this clone with many counts. J is TRBJ1-1 and V is TRBV5-1, with 11 bases that match TRBD1. The CDR3 loop spans 14 amino acids. The V segment lost 4 bases and the J segment 4 bases; nucleotides outside the gene matches: 3. Per germline, CDR1 SGHRS and CDR2 YFSETQ. The CDR3 sequence: CASSPGTGGTEAFF. In DNA, the CDR3 is TGCGCCAGCAGCCCTGGGACAGGGGGCACTGAAGCTTTCTTT.

In regard to this clone: The junction differs from germline at one of its ends, possibly a read error. This chain links TRBV10-3 with TRBJ1-6; 7 positions match TRBD1. The length of the CDR3 is 14 residues. From germline, CDR1 is ENHRY and CDR2 SYGVKD. Here the CDR3 reads CASSYEGANSPLHF. CDR3 in DNA: TGTGCCAGCAGTTACGAGGGGGCCAATTCACCCCTCCACTTT.

The CDR3 DNA reads as TGTGCCAGCAGTCCGCAGACAGGGAACTACGAGCAGTACTTC. It yields the protein CASSPQTGNYEQYF. The V call is TRBV6-6, the J call TRBJ2-7; 7 nucleotides line up with TRBD1. Germline CDR1 reads MNHNY; CDR2 reads SVGAGI (reference sequence). The ends lost 5 bases at V and 3 bases at J; junction bases unmatched: 7. This CDR3 spans 14 amino acids.

This CDR3 reads CASSEGLAGGGDTQYF. In DNA, the CDR3 is TGTGCCAGCAGCGAGGGACTAGCGGGGGGCGGGGATACGCAGTATTTT. The gene calls are TRBV7-2 and TRBJ2-3, with 15 bases fitting TRBD2. CDR3 length: 16 residues. The V and J ends lost 5 bases and 6 bases, in that order; junction bases with no gene match: 6. Germline assignment: CDR1 SGHTA and CDR2 FQGNSA.

This chain uses TRBV7-9 with TRBJ1-2; TRBD1 matches 7 bases. With 1 base clipped from V and 10 bases from J, the junction kept 9 bases outside the gene matches. CDR1 and CDR2 (germline): SEHNR, FQNEAQ (reference sequence). The CDR3 is 14 residues long. The CDR3: CASSLGLGTDDYTF. In nucleotides, the CDR3 is TGTGCCAGCAGCTTAGGTCTCGGGACAGACGACTACACCTTC.

This clone was counted between two and nine times. The J gene is TRBJ1-1, the V gene TRBV7-2, with 10 bases aligning to TRBD1. V lost 7 bases, J lost 6 bases, and 5 bases stayed unmatched. The CDR3 is made up of 13 amino acids. The germline gives CDR1 SGHTA, CDR2 FQGNSA. CDR3 region: CASNPGQGPEAFF. In DNA, the CDR3 is TGTGCCAGCAACCCGGGACAGGGGCCTGAAGCTTTCTTT.

This clone was detected a few times. The chain combines TRBV7-8 with TRBJ1-4; D gene ambiguous. V shed 4 bases and J shed 8 bases, with 14 bases lying between them. Germline V gene sequence: CDR1 SGHVS, CDR2 FQNEAQ. The CDR3 totals 14 residues. The CDR3 DNA sequence: TGTGCCAGCAGCTCAACCTCTCGGGCGGAAAAACTGTTTTTT. Amino acid sequence: CASSSTSRAEKLFF.

The DNA for the CDR3 is TGTGCCAGCGGGGTTGGGGCAGGGAACACCGGGGAGCTGTTTTTT. This encodes CASGVGAGNTGELFF. The rearrangement uses TRBV2 and TRBJ2-2; possibly TRBD1 for D (5 bases). Trimming pared 8 bases from V and 1 base from J, leaving 14 bases between. Germline CDR1 is SNHLY and CDR2 is FYNNEI. This CDR3 contains 15 residues.

This chain links TRBV27 with TRBJ2-1; D is unclear. Per the germline V gene, CDR1 is MNHEY and CDR2 is SMNVEV (reference sequence). Between the trimmed V and J ends, which lost 7 bases and 0 bases, there was a span of 16 bases. This CDR3 has 16 amino acids. As DNA, the CDR3 is TGTGCCAGCACCCGTGGGTTTCAAAGCTCCTACAATGAGCAGTTCTTC. This gives the protein CASTRGFQSSYNEQFF.

The rearrangement links TRBV6-5 to TRBJ1-1, with D hard to call. From germline, CDR1 is MNHEY and CDR2 SVGAGI. With 7 bases removed from V and 4 bases from J, the gap between germline ends came to 13 bases. There are 13 residues in the CDR3. CDR3 in amino acids: CASIPDRFTEAFF. The CDR3 bases are TGTGCCAGCATCCCGGACCGGTTCACTGAAGCTTTCTTT.

This clone was detected a few times. The chain combines TRBV7-6 with TRBJ1-1; D ambiguous. The germline CDR1 and CDR2 sequences are SGHVS and FNYEAQ. CDR3 length: 10 amino acids. The CDR3 is CATNNTEAFF. In nucleotides, the CDR3 is TGTGCTACCAATAACACTGAAGCTTTCTTT.